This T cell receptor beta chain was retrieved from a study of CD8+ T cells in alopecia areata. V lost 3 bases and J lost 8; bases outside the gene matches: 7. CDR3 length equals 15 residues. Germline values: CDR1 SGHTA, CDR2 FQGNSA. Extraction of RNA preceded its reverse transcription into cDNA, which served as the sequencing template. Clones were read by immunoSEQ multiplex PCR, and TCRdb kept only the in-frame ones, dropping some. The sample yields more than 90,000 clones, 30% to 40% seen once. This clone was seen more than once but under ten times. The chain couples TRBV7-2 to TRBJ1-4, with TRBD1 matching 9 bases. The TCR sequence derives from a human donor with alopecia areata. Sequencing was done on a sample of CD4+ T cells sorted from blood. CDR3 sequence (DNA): TGTGCCAGCAGCTTCGCCGGGACAGGGAGCGAAAAACTGTTTTTT. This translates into CASSFAGTGSEKLFF. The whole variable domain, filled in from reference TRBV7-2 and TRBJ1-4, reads GAGVSQSPSNKVTEKGKDVELRCDPISGHTALYWYRQSLGQGLEFLIYFQGNSAPDKSGLPSDRFSAERTGGSVSTLTIQRTQQEDSAVYLCASSFAGTGSEKLFFGSGTQLSVL.